These T cell receptor beta chains were read from a single sample in a study of PD-L1 blockade in urothelial cancer. Measured with immunoSEQ multiplex PCR; TCRdb has only the in-frame clones, and not every one. Of under 25,000 clones in the sample, about four fifths were seen once. The specimen comprised PBMCs, sampled around atezolizumab (anti-PD-L1) treatment. Source of these receptors: a man in his 70s with urothelial cancer. Each CDR3 is given with its conserved first and last residue. A D gene is named only where the DNA matches it firmly. Clone size, where shown, is once, few, many, or a class for clones that have expanded.

clone_size: -; d_call: TRBD2; j_call: TRBJ2-5; v_call: TRBV6-6; cdr3_nt: TGTGCCAGCAGTCCGCTAGCGGGAGAAGGGCAAGAGACCCAGTACTTC; cdr3_aa: CASSPLAGEGQETQYF
clone_size: once; d_call: -; j_call: TRBJ2-1; v_call: TRBV29-1; cdr3_nt: TGCAGCGTTGCCTTGCGGGGTTCGGGTGAGCAGTTCTTC; cdr3_aa: CSVALRGSGEQFF
clone_size: -; d_call: -; j_call: TRBJ2-1; v_call: TRBV20-1; cdr3_nt: TGCAGTGCTATGGGTAGCCTGCTAAAGTTCTTC; cdr3_aa: CSAMGSLLKFF
clone_size: few; d_call: -; j_call: TRBJ1-1; v_call: TRBV9; cdr3_nt: TGTGCCAGCTCACGGGAGGGGAACACTGAAGCTTTCTTT; cdr3_aa: CASSREGNTEAFF
clone_size: once; d_call: TRBD2; j_call: TRBJ2-5; v_call: TRBV14; cdr3_nt: TGTGCCAGCAGCCACTCTAGCGGGATGTCGGGGGAGACCCAGTACTTC; cdr3_aa: CASSHSSGMSGETQYF
clone_size: -; d_call: TRBD2; j_call: TRBJ2-3; v_call: TRBV7-9; cdr3_nt: TGTGCCAGCAGCTCCAGCGGGGATTTCACAGATACGCAGTATTTT; cdr3_aa: CASSSSGDFTDTQYF
clone_size: few; d_call: -; j_call: TRBJ2-7; v_call: TRBV27; cdr3_nt: TGTGCCAGCAGTGCAGGGGCCTTCTACGAGCAGTACTTC; cdr3_aa: CASSAGAFYEQYF
clone_size: -; d_call: TRBD1; j_call: TRBJ2-3; v_call: TRBV7-2; cdr3_nt: TGTGCCAGCAGCTTAGTAGGGGGCGGCACAGATACGCAGTATTTT; cdr3_aa: CASSLVGGGTDTQYF
clone_size: -; d_call: TRBD1; j_call: TRBJ2-5; v_call: TRBV13; cdr3_nt: TGTGCCAGCAGCTTAGGCTTGACAGGGGACATCCAAGAGACCCAGTACTTC; cdr3_aa: CASSLGLTGDIQETQYF
clone_size: once; d_call: -; j_call: TRBJ2-3; v_call: TRBV4-1; cdr3_nt: TGCGCCAGCAGCCCTAATATTCTAGCCTCTCCCTCGCAGTATTTT; cdr3_aa: CASSPNILASPSQYF
clone_size: -; d_call: -; j_call: TRBJ1-2; v_call: TRBV11-1; cdr3_nt: TGTGCCAGCAGTTCGACTCCCAGTAATGGCTACACCTTC; cdr3_aa: CASSSTPSNGYTF
clone_size: -; d_call: TRBD1; j_call: TRBJ2-1; v_call: TRBV7-9; cdr3_nt: TGTGCCAGCAGCTTACATCTATTCGGGACAGGGGGCGAATACAATGAGCAGTTCTTC; cdr3_aa: CASSLHLFGTGGEYNEQFF
clone_size: medium-sized; d_call: -; j_call: TRBJ1-5; v_call: TRBV15; cdr3_nt: TGTGCCACCAGCAGAGTAGATGGCAATCAGCCCCAGCATTTT; cdr3_aa: CATSRVDGNQPQHF
clone_size: -; d_call: TRBD1; j_call: TRBJ2-1; v_call: TRBV28; cdr3_nt: TGTGCCAGCAGAACGACAGGGAAACACAATGAGCAGTTCTTC; cdr3_aa: CASRTTGKHNEQFF
clone_size: -; d_call: -; j_call: TRBJ1-1; v_call: TRBV4-2; cdr3_nt: TGTGCCAGCAGCCAAGATCATCAGGGGCGGGGGAACGAAGCTTTCTTT; cdr3_aa: CASSQDHQGRGNEAFF
clone_size: -; d_call: TRBD2; j_call: TRBJ2-1; v_call: TRBV5-5; cdr3_nt: TGTGCCAGCAGCCTTCCTTCTAGCGGAGTCAATGAGCAGTTCTTC; cdr3_aa: CASSLPSSGVNEQFF
clone_size: -; d_call: -; j_call: TRBJ2-5; v_call: TRBV29-1; cdr3_nt: TGCAGCGTTCGAGCCCAGGGCCAAGAGACCCAGTACTTC; cdr3_aa: CSVRAQGQETQYF
clone_size: -; d_call: TRBD2; j_call: TRBJ2-3; v_call: TRBV7-3; cdr3_nt: TGTGCCAGCAGCTTACGCGGGAGCGTAACAGATACGCAGTATTTT; cdr3_aa: CASSLRGSVTDTQYF
clone_size: few; d_call: TRBD1; j_call: TRBJ1-1; v_call: TRBV18; cdr3_nt: TGTGCCAGCTCACTAAACAGGGGCCCAGAAGCTTTCTTT; cdr3_aa: CASSLNRGPEAFF
clone_size: -; d_call: TRBD2; j_call: TRBJ2-3; v_call: TRBV30; cdr3_nt: TGTGCCTGGAGTGGGTACGGACTAGCGGGAGATACGCAGTATTTT; cdr3_aa: CAWSGYGLAGDTQYF
clone_size: -; d_call: -; j_call: TRBJ1-1; v_call: TRBV20-1; cdr3_nt: TGCAGTGCTACCCAGAACACTGAAGCTTTCTTT; cdr3_aa: CSATQNTEAFF
clone_size: -; d_call: -; j_call: TRBJ2-2; v_call: TRBV4-3; cdr3_nt: TGCGCCAGCAGCCCACTACTAGCTACACCCGGGGAGCTGTTTTTT; cdr3_aa: CASSPLLATPGELFF
clone_size: -; d_call: TRBD1; j_call: TRBJ2-7; v_call: TRBV28; cdr3_nt: TGTGCCAGCAGTAAACCCGGGACAGGAGGAGCGAAGCAGTACTTC; cdr3_aa: CASSKPGTGGAKQYF
clone_size: once; d_call: TRBD2; j_call: TRBJ2-3; v_call: TRBV4-2; cdr3_nt: TGTGCCAGCAGCCAAGATCAGGCGGGAGGCACAGATACGCAGTATTTT; cdr3_aa: CASSQDQAGGTDTQYF
clone_size: -; d_call: TRBD1; j_call: TRBJ1-5; v_call: TRBV28; cdr3_nt: TGTGCCAGCAGTCCCCGGACAGGGAGCAATCAGCCCCAGCATTTT; cdr3_aa: CASSPRTGSNQPQHF
clone_size: few; d_call: TRBD1; j_call: TRBJ2-2; v_call: TRBV9; cdr3_nt: TGTGCCAGCAGCCCTCCGGGACAGGGGACCACCGGGGAGCTGTTTTTT; cdr3_aa: CASSPPGQGTTGELFF
clone_size: -; d_call: -; j_call: TRBJ2-7; v_call: TRBV5-4; cdr3_nt: TGTGCCAGCAGGAGGGATACAACCTACGAGCAGTACTTC; cdr3_aa: CASRRDTTYEQYF
clone_size: -; d_call: TRBD2; j_call: TRBJ2-7; v_call: TRBV6-5; cdr3_nt: TGTGCCAGCAGTTACTCCCGGGAGGGCTTCTACGAGCAGTACTTC; cdr3_aa: CASSYSREGFYEQYF
clone_size: -; d_call: -; j_call: TRBJ2-2; v_call: TRBV5-4; cdr3_nt: TGTGCCAGCAGCGCGCGACAGGAGATAACCGGGGAGCTGTTTTTT; cdr3_aa: CASSARQEITGELFF
clone_size: -; d_call: -; j_call: TRBJ2-4; v_call: TRBV29-1; cdr3_nt: TGCAGCGTTGAAATGGGTGACAGCAAAAACATTCAGTACTTC; cdr3_aa: CSVEMGDSKNIQYF
clone_size: -; d_call: TRBD1; j_call: TRBJ1-5; v_call: TRBV19; cdr3_nt: TGTGCCAGTAGTAGAGGGGACAGGGATTATCAGCCCCAGCATTTT; cdr3_aa: CASSRGDRDYQPQHF
clone_size: -; d_call: -; j_call: TRBJ2-3; v_call: TRBV19; cdr3_nt: TGTGCCAGTACCCCCGGGAGTCCAGGAACCACAGATACGCAGTATTTT; cdr3_aa: CASTPGSPGTTDTQYF
clone_size: -; d_call: -; j_call: TRBJ2-7; v_call: TRBV7-9; cdr3_nt: TGTGCCAGCAGCTTAAACGTTGTGGCTGGCGAGCAGTACTTC; cdr3_aa: CASSLNVVAGEQYF
clone_size: -; d_call: -; j_call: TRBJ1-2; v_call: TRBV2; cdr3_nt: TGTGCCAGCAGTGGACAAACTCCTGGAGGCTACACCTTC; cdr3_aa: CASSGQTPGGYTF
clone_size: once; d_call: -; j_call: TRBJ2-3; v_call: TRBV9; cdr3_nt: TGTGCCAGCAGCGTCGACAGCTTCAATAAGGGAGATACGCAGTATTTT; cdr3_aa: CASSVDSFNKGDTQYF
clone_size: -; d_call: TRBD1; j_call: TRBJ2-3; v_call: TRBV4-1; cdr3_nt: TGCGCCAGCAGCCAAGATCAAGGGGGCCGGGATACGCAGTATTTT; cdr3_aa: CASSQDQGGRDTQYF
clone_size: -; d_call: -; j_call: TRBJ1-1; v_call: TRBV9; cdr3_nt: TGTGCCAGCAGCGTAGAACAGGGTAGCGAAGCTTTCTTT; cdr3_aa: CASSVEQGSEAFF
clone_size: -; d_call: -; j_call: TRBJ2-6; v_call: TRBV29-1; cdr3_nt: TGCAGCGTTGCGGGATCCTCTGGGGCCAACGTCCTGACTTTC; cdr3_aa: CSVAGSSGANVLTF
clone_size: -; d_call: TRBD2; j_call: TRBJ2-3; v_call: TRBV29-1; cdr3_nt: TGCAGCGTCAGTGGGGGGGACACAGATACGCAGTATTTT; cdr3_aa: CSVSGGDTDTQYF
clone_size: -; d_call: TRBD2; j_call: TRBJ2-3; v_call: TRBV6-6; cdr3_nt: TGTGCCAGCGGCCCGGGGGGTGGCGATACGCAGTATTTT; cdr3_aa: CASGPGGGDTQYF
clone_size: -; d_call: TRBD1; j_call: TRBJ1-1; v_call: TRBV7-8; cdr3_nt: TGTGCCAGCAGCTTAGACAGGGGGAGAGAAACTGAAGCTTTCTTT; cdr3_aa: CASSLDRGRETEAFF
clone_size: -; d_call: -; j_call: TRBJ2-7; v_call: TRBV12-5; cdr3_nt: TGTGCTAGTGTCGCCCAGGAGGGCCTCTCCTACGAGCAGTACTTC; cdr3_aa: CASVAQEGLSYEQYF
clone_size: -; d_call: TRBD2; j_call: TRBJ2-3; v_call: TRBV9; cdr3_nt: TGTGCCAGCAGCCCATCTAGCGGGAGGTACACAGATACGCAGTATTTT; cdr3_aa: CASSPSSGRYTDTQYF
clone_size: -; d_call: TRBD1; j_call: TRBJ2-5; v_call: TRBV30; cdr3_nt: TGTGCCTGGGACAGGGGAGAGGAGACCCAGTACTTC; cdr3_aa: CAWDRGEETQYF
clone_size: -; d_call: TRBD2; j_call: TRBJ2-2; v_call: TRBV10-3; cdr3_nt: TGTGCCAGCACAGGCGCTAGCGGGACCGGGGAGCTGTTTTTT; cdr3_aa: CASTGASGTGELFF
clone_size: -; d_call: TRBD1; j_call: TRBJ1-3; v_call: TRBV19; cdr3_nt: TGTGCCAGTAGGCTGCTCCGGGACAGGCCTCCCGCCGTCGGAAACACCATATATTTT; cdr3_aa: CASRLLRDRPPAVGNTIYF
clone_size: -; d_call: -; j_call: TRBJ1-3; v_call: TRBV5-1; cdr3_nt: TGCGCCAGCAGGGCAGGGTCTAACACCATATATTTT; cdr3_aa: CASRAGSNTIYF